The 10 T cell receptor beta chains in this list originate from one sample, sequenced in a study of blood T cell repertoires in COVID-19 (dated by TCRdb to the early 2020s). Receptor amplification or capture employed the immunoSEQ multiplex PCR assay. What TCRdb holds here is the immuneACCESS table cut down to in-frame rearrangements. Part of the clones is not present; checked against another copy, under half of the missing clones reflect an unresolved V gene, and the others are unexplained. Here the sample has about 160,000 clones; approximately 87% occur a single time. About 6% of the sample is held by the ten biggest clonotypes. Sequences were obtained from peripheral blood. The receptors here all came from a man older than 75 with acute or convalescent COVID-19.

The CDR3 region is CASSSPHWGIKQALSNQPQHF. The CDR3 DNA reads TGTGCCAGCAGTTCACCTCACTGGGGCATAAAACAGGCACTTAGCAATCAGCCCCAGCATTTT. This rearrangement joins TRBV27 to TRBJ1-5; D might be TRBD1 (5 bases). This CDR3 contains 21 residues. CDR1 and CDR2 from the germline V gene are MNHEY and SMNVEV (reference sequence). V dropped 4 bases and J dropped 0 bases, with 28 bases sitting between them.

This chain links TRBV6-1 with TRBJ1-3; D gene ambiguous. Germline V gene lookup returns CDR1 MNHNS and CDR2 SASEGT. There are 15 residues in the CDR3. Trimming pared 0 bases from V and 2 bases from J, leaving 8 bases between. CDR3 DNA sequence: TGTGCCAGCAGTGAAGCCGGGGTGCCTGGAAACACCATATATTTT. As protein: CASSEAGVPGNTIYF.

The V gene is TRBV10-3, the J gene TRBJ2-1, with D hard to call. The CDR3 has 16 amino acids. Germline V CDR1 and CDR2: ENHRY, SYGVKD. V was cut by 3 bases and J by 0 bases, with 12 bases left in between. CDR3 sequence (DNA): TGTGCCATCAGTGATCGATCTGGCAGCTCCTACAATGAGCAGTTCTTC. This gives the protein CAISDRSGSSYNEQFF.

The chain employs TRBV2 and TRBJ1-6; D unresolved. CDR3 size: 16 residues. V was cut by 6 bases and J by 0 bases, with 12 bases left in between. CDR1 is SNHLY and CDR2 is FYNNEI in the germline V gene. The CDR3 DNA is TGTGCCAGCAGGCCCCGGGGAAGCTCCTATAATTCACCCCTCCACTTT. It yields the protein CASRPRGSSYNSPLHF.

This rearrangement joins TRBV7-3 to TRBJ2-1, with D hard to call. Germline lookup yields CDR1 SGHTA and CDR2 FQGTGA. This CDR3 comprises 15 residues. V dropped 6 bases and J dropped 0 bases, with 12 bases sitting between them. In DNA form, the CDR3 reads TGTGCCAGCAGTCGGAACTCAGGCTCCTACAATGAGCAGTTCTTC. This translates into CASSRNSGSYNEQFF. The full variable domain, completed using reference TRBV7-3 and TRBJ2-1, is GAGVSQTPSNKVTEKGKYVELRCDPISGHTALYWYRQSLGQGPEFLIYFQGTGAADDSGLPNDRFFAVRPEGSVSTLKIQRTERGDSAVYLCASSRNSGSYNEQFFGPGTRLTVL.

The chain carries TRBV5-5 and TRBJ1-2; 12 bases are shared with TRBD1. V lost 4 bases, J lost 4 bases, and 11 bases stayed unmatched. Per the germline V gene, CDR1 is SGHKS and CDR2 is YYEKEE (reference sequence). The CDR3 sequence is 17 residues long. The DNA for the CDR3 is TGTGCCAGCAGCCCCCCCGGGACAGGGGGCTCAAGCTATGGCTACACCTTC. This codes for CASSPPGTGGSSYGYTF.

In its sample, this clone was seen once. This chain connects TRBV7-2 to TRBJ2-5, with TRBD1 matching 11 bases. From germline, CDR1 is SGHTA and CDR2 FQGNSA. The CDR3 has 17 amino acids. V lost 5 bases and J lost 2; bases outside the gene matches: 10. The CDR3 region is CASSPGTGGELQETQYF. The DNA for the CDR3 is TGTGCCAGCAGCCCCGGGACAGGGGGAGAACTTCAAGAGACCCAGTACTTC.

The chain joins TRBV9 to TRBJ1-2; D possibly corresponds to TRBD1 (5 bases). This CDR3 has 15 amino acids. Germline V gene sequence: CDR1 SGDLS, CDR2 YYNGEE. V was pared by 4 bases and J by 4 bases, with 17 bases between. The CDR3 spells CASSPAGGEAYGYTF. The DNA for the CDR3 is TGTGCCAGCAGCCCCGCGGGAGGGGAAGCCTATGGCTACACCTTC. Drawing the rest from reference TRBV9 and TRBJ1-2, the complete variable domain is DSGVTQTPKHLITATGQRVTLRCSPRSGDLSVYWYQQSLDQGLQFLIQYYNGEERAKGNILERFSAQQFPDLHSELNLSSLELGDSALYFCASSPAGGEAYGYTFGSGTRLTVV.

The chain employs TRBV12-3 or TRBV12-4 and TRBJ2-1; D is possibly TRBD2 (5 bases). V gave up 2 bases and J gave up 5 bases, with 7 bases separating them. This CDR3 has 13 amino acids. CDR3 nucleotide sequence: TGTGCCAGCAGTTTATTGCGGGACAATGAGCAGTTCTTC. This encodes CASSLLRDNEQFF.

This chain joins TRBV2 and TRBJ2-1; TRBD2 is a possible D gene (6 bases). Germline V gene data show CDR1 as SNHLY and CDR2 as FYNNEI. V lost 8 bases and J lost 0, with 14 bases in between. The CDR3 length is 15 residues. The CDR3 here is CASRRDHISYNEQFF. CDR3 bases: TGTGCCAGCCGGCGGGATCACATCTCCTACAATGAGCAGTTCTTC.